This TCR beta chain originates from a study of graft-versus-host responses after intestinal transplantation. Study-level background: Recipients got multivisceral, liver-intestinal, or isolated intestinal transplants.

Germline V lookup: CDR1 MGHRA, CDR2 YSYEKL. Losses at the gene ends were 2 bases for V and 7 bases for J; bases not matched to a gene: 3. This CDR3 region has 14 residues. Assay: immunoSEQ multiplex PCR; the TCRdb copy retains only in-frame clones and omits some. The sample yields tens of thousands of clones, about 90% seen once. The starting material was PBMCs, obtained around 320 days after intestinal transplant. The TCR sequence derives from a human patient who received an intestinal transplant, so some T cells may come from the graft donor. This chain links TRBV4-1 with TRBJ1-5; TRBD1 aligns across 9 bases. The CDR3 nucleotides read TGCGCCAGCAGCCAATGGGACAGGGACCAGCCCCAGCATTTT. It translates to CASSQWDRDQPQHF.